The clone carrying this T cell receptor (beta chain) was observed a few times. Antigen specificity is unknown. Extraction and reverse transcription of RNA yielded cDNA as the sequencing template. Repertoires were generated with immunoSEQ multiplex PCR, while TCRdb's copy carries only in-frame clones and drops some. The data hold around 300,000 clones, with about three fifths observed a single time. As to treatment: oral pan-JAK inhibitor, 5-10 mg twice daily. Peripheral blood and lesional scalp punch biopsies were taken from alopecia areata patients. Germline assignment: CDR1 SQVTM and CDR2 ANQGSEA. Trimming took 5 bases from V and 6 from J, leaving 10 bases between them. The CDR3 has 11 residues. The entry originates in a study of CD8+ T cells in alopecia areata. Study observations and caveats: Especially in alopecia totalis/universalis, lesional scalp showed greater clonality than normal scalp did. Possibly as an HLA-related effect, TCR sharing across patients appeared less clear than in mice. Persistence of many expanded lesional clones was seen in scalp and blood during tofacitinib.

The sample here was CD4+ T cells sorted from blood, taken at week 52, from a patient treated with tofacitinib. The rearrangement links TRBV29-1 to TRBJ1-2; no clear D gene. The TCR sequence derives from a human donor with alopecia areata. The CDR3 spells CSVLFWDGYTF. The DNA of the CDR3 is TGCAGCGTTCTTTTCTGGGATGGCTACACCTTC.